These 28 T cell receptor beta chains share one sample of origin, sequenced in a study of CD8 T cells in ankylosing spondylitis. TCRdb re-called the 5' RACE reads through MiXCR, storing one row per CDR3 protein. The table has 300,000 to 400,000 distinct CDR3 sequences, approximately 10% seen once. Sequencing was performed on blood, either unsorted or a sorted T cell fraction (not recorded which). The source is a female donor with ankylosing spondylitis or in good health (not recorded which).

The V and J genes are TRBV6-5 and TRBJ2-2; TRBD1 aligns across 7 bases. The CDR3 is 16 residues long. CDR1 MNHEY and CDR2 SVGAGI come from the germline V gene. V dropped 2 bases and J dropped 6; count of bases not matched to a gene: 9. This CDR3 is CASSYPNRGSSGELFF. The CDR3, as DNA: TGTGCCAGCAGTTACCCGAACAGGGGTAGCTCCGGGGAGCTGTTTTTT.

This clonotype was observed a few times. The chain combines TRBV7-2 with TRBJ2-1, with D possibly called TRBD1 or TRBD2 (5 bases each). This CDR3 has 16 residues. Germline CDR1 SGHTA, CDR2 FQGNSA. The V and J ends lost 0 bases and 1 base respectively, with 10 bases between them. CDR3 loop: CASSLALGESYNEQFF. The DNA of the CDR3 is TGTGCCAGCAGCTTAGCGTTGGGGGAGTCCTACAATGAGCAGTTCTTC.

This clonotype was found many times. The rearrangement links TRBV20-1 to TRBJ1-5, with TRBD1 identical over 7 bases. Trimming took 6 bases from V and 4 from J; bases not matched to a gene: 3. The CDR3 sequence is 12 residues long. Germline V gene sequence: CDR1 DFQATT, CDR2 SNEGSKA (reference sequence). The CDR3 sequence is CSAWTGNQPQHF. In DNA, the CDR3 is TGCAGTGCGTGGACAGGAAATCAGCCCCAGCATTTT.

This clonotype showed up many times. V gene TRBV20-1 combines with J gene TRBJ2-3; 8 bases fit TRBD2. Germline V gene lookup returns CDR1 DFQATT and CDR2 SNEGSKA (reference sequence). Germline trimming cut 6 bases from V and 7 bases from J; bases unmatched to any gene: 9. The CDR3 runs 13 residues. The CDR3: CSAKGTSWYTQYF. The CDR3 region has the DNA TGCAGTGCCAAAGGGACTAGTTGGTATACGCAGTATTTT.

This clonotype came up many times. The V gene is TRBV5-1, the J gene TRBJ2-1; tentatively, D is TRBD2 (5 bases). The CDR3 runs to 14 residues. Germline values: CDR1 SGHRS, CDR2 YFSETQ. Trimming took off 5 bases at V and 4 bases at J, with 13 bases between the two ends. The CDR3 coding sequence is TGCGCCAGCAGGTTGACGGACTCTTACAATGAGCAGTTCTTC. Translation: CASRLTDSYNEQFF.

This clonotype appeared a few times. The chain combines TRBV5-1 with TRBJ2-2; tentatively, D is TRBD1 (5 bases). Germline assignment: CDR1 SGHRS and CDR2 YFSETQ. V was cut by 0 bases and J by 5 bases, with 14 bases left in between. The CDR3 contains 16 residues. The CDR3 is CASSLEQGLSTGELFF. The CDR3 nucleotides read TGCGCCAGCAGCTTGGAGCAGGGTTTGAGTACCGGGGAGCTGTTTTTT. The entire variable domain, with the rest obtained from reference TRBV5-1 and TRBJ2-2, is as follows: KAGVTQTPRYLIKTRGQQVTLSCSPISGHRSVSWYQQTPGQGLQFLFEYFSETQRNKGNFPGRFSGRQFSNSRSEMNVSTLELGDSALYLCASSLEQGLSTGELFFGEGSRLTVL.

This clonotype came up many times. The J gene is TRBJ2-7, the V gene TRBV28; the D gene could be TRBD1 or TRBD2 (5 bases each). CDR3 length equals 14 residues. V was cut by 4 bases and J by 2 bases, with 12 bases left in between. Germline V gene data show CDR1 as MDHEN and CDR2 as SYDVKM. The chain's CDR3 is CASSYRDQTYEQYF. DNA for the CDR3: TGTGCCAGCAGTTATCGGGACCAAACCTACGAGCAGTACTTC.

This clonotype occurred many times. The V and J genes are TRBV5-1 and TRBJ2-7; 9 bases fit TRBD1. This CDR3 has 15 residues. CDR1 and CDR2 (germline): SGHRS, YFSETQ. V shed 0 bases and J 3 bases; nucleotides not matched to a gene: 4. This CDR3 reads CASSLVGTGIYEQYF. The CDR3 DNA reads as TGCGCCAGCAGCTTGGTAGGGACAGGGATCTACGAGCAGTACTTC.

To note about this clonotype: A much larger clone differs by one base, so this may be a read error. The chain has TRBV11-2 and TRBJ2-1, with 7 bases lining up with TRBD2. The CDR3 covers 19 residues. Germline CDR1 SGHAT, CDR2 FQNNGV. CDR3 coding DNA: TGTGCCAGCAGCACCCGAGGGCTAGCGGACATCCTCTCCTACAATGAGCTGTTCTTC. Protein sequence: CASSTRGLADILSYNELFF.

This clonotype was found many times. This chain uses TRBV28 with TRBJ2-3; TRBD1 agrees at 8 bases. The V and J ends lost 8 bases and 2 bases, in that order; junction bases with no gene match: 9. The CDR3 consists of 15 residues. Germline-derived CDR1 and CDR2 are MDHEN and SYDVKM. The CDR3 here is CASGVNRGFTDTQYF. CDR3 nucleotides: TGTGCCAGCGGAGTCAACAGGGGGTTCACAGATACGCAGTATTTT.

There are many counts of this clonotype. This sequence joins TRBV20-1 and TRBJ2-1, with TRBD2 matching 10 bases. Germline loops: CDR1 DFQATT, CDR2 SNEGSKA (reference sequence). The CDR3 consists of 14 residues. V shed 4 bases and J 4 bases; nucleotides not matched to a gene: 4. The CDR3 nucleotides read TGCAGTGCTAAGAGCGGGAGGGATTACAATGAGCAGTTCTTC. This sequence encodes CSAKSGRDYNEQFF.

The chain combines TRBV7-2 with TRBJ2-7; unclear D gene. Germline V gene sequence: CDR1 SGHTA, CDR2 FQGNSA. CDR3 length: 12 residues. Trimming removed 6 bases from V and 7 bases from J, with 13 bases in between. CDR3 in DNA: TGTGCCAGCAGGCCACCGGGCCTTGAGCAGTACTTC. Its protein product is CASRPPGLEQYF. Full variable domain (missing parts from reference TRBV7-2 and TRBJ2-7): GAGVSQSPSNKVTEKGKDVELRCDPISGHTALYWYRQSLGQGLEFLIYFQGNSAPDKSGLPSDRFSAERTGGSVSTLTIQRTQQEDSAVYLCASRPPGLEQYFGPGTRLTVT.

In its sample, this clonotype was seen many times. The gene calls are TRBV20-1 and TRBJ1-5; weak D call: TRBD1 (6 bases). Germline V gene lookup returns CDR1 DFQATT and CDR2 SNEGSKA (reference sequence). V lost 1 base and J lost 7, with 14 bases in between. This CDR3 has 14 residues. DNA of the CDR3: TGCAGTGCTAGAGCTGGACAGCTAACCCAGCCCCAGCATTTT. Its translation is CSARAGQLTQPQHF.

This clonotype has a count of ten or more. The chain recombines TRBV4-1 with TRBJ2-3; the D is unclear. The CDR3 covers 15 residues. Trimming removed 1 base at V and 2 bases at J, with 10 bases between. Germline V gene data show CDR1 as MGHRA and CDR2 as YSYEKL. The CDR3 region has the DNA TGCGCCAGCAGCCAAGTTAGTGCGGTCACAGATACGCAGTATTTT. Translation: CASSQVSAVTDTQYF.

Only a few counts were recorded for this clonotype. This sequence joins TRBV6-1 and TRBJ2-7; weak D call: TRBD1 (5 bases). This CDR3 comprises 14 residues. The V gene lost 7 bases and the J gene lost 6 bases, with 19 bases spanning the gap. Germline V gene data show CDR1 as MNHNS and CDR2 as SASEGT. CDR3 residues: CASTLAQGMGEQYF. The CDR3 bases are TGTGCCAGCACCCTCGCTCAGGGAATGGGCGAGCAGTACTTC.

This clonotype has a count of ten or more. The J gene is TRBJ1-2, the V gene TRBV10-3; maybe TRBD1 (6 bases). This CDR3 spans 13 amino acids. Germline V gene data show CDR1 as ENHRY and CDR2 as SYGVKD. V was trimmed by 6 bases and J by 7 bases, leaving 15 bases between them. The CDR3 bases are TGTGCCATCAGCGGGGGGCGGACTATTGGCTACACCTTC. Its protein is CAISGGRTIGYTF.

This clonotype occurred many times. The chain links TRBV4-1 to TRBJ2-1; the D gene is possibly TRBD1 (8 bases). CDR1 MGHRA and CDR2 YSYEKL come from the germline V gene. The CDR3 has 16 amino acids. Between the trimmed V and J ends, which lost 3 bases and 7 bases, there was a span of 19 bases. CDR3 sequence (DNA): TGCGCCAGCAGCCACCTCGGACACAGGGGGGGGAATGAGCAGTTCTTC. Its translation is CASSHLGHRGGNEQFF.

This chain links TRBV15 with TRBJ2-5; D is ambiguous. V lost 0 bases, J lost 6 bases, and 11 bases lay in between. The CDR3 is 14 amino acids. Germline V lookup: CDR1 LNHNV, CDR2 YYDKDF (reference sequence). The CDR3 nucleotides read TGTGCCACCAGCAGAGATGGGCGCATAAAGACCCAGTACTTC. Amino acid sequence: CATSRDGRIKTQYF.

The V and J genes are TRBV15 and TRBJ1-1; D may be TRBD1 (6 bases). Trimming removed 3 bases from V and 1 base from J, with 18 bases in between. The germline V gene has CDR1 LNHNV and CDR2 YYDKDF (reference sequence). The length of the CDR3 is 17 residues. The CDR3 DNA is TGTGCCACCAGCAGGGTAGGGGGACATAGGGAGAACACTGAAGCTTTCTTT. Translated: CATSRVGGHRENTEAFF.

This clonotype has ten or more counts. This chain joins TRBV27 and TRBJ1-2; D ambiguous. V was clipped by 6 bases and J by 4 bases, with 15 bases between them. Per germline, CDR1 MNHEY and CDR2 SMNVEV (reference sequence). This CDR3 is 14 amino acids long. The CDR3 region has the DNA TGTGCCAGCAGGAGATTAAAGGACGGCTATGGCTACACCTTC. It yields the protein CASRRLKDGYGYTF.

This chain uses TRBV20-1 with TRBJ2-7; D not resolved. V was trimmed by 2 bases and J by 6 bases, leaving 14 bases between them. Per the germline V gene, CDR1 is DFQATT and CDR2 is SNEGSKA (reference sequence). The CDR3 length is 13 residues. CDR3: CSARPQPSSEQYF. For the CDR3, the DNA is TGCAGTGCTAGACCCCAGCCTTCTTCCGAGCAGTACTTC.

This clonotype occurred many times. This chain uses TRBV20-1 with TRBJ2-2; TRBD1 matches 8 bases. This CDR3 spans 14 amino acids. With 2 bases clipped from V and 1 base from J, the junction kept 0 bases outside the gene matches. Per germline, CDR1 DFQATT and CDR2 SNEGSKA (reference sequence). The CDR3 bases are TGCAGTGCTAGAACAGGGGGGAACACCGGGGAGCTGTTTTTT. Translating it yields CSARTGGNTGELFF.

This clonotype has ten or more counts. The chain uses TRBV20-1 and TRBJ1-6, with 7 bases identical to TRBD1. The CDR3 consists of 14 residues. Germline V gene data show CDR1 as DFQATT and CDR2 as SNEGSKA (reference sequence). The V and J ends lost 5 bases and 4 bases, in that order; junction bases with no gene match: 5. CDR3 residues: CSAVQGQYNSPLHF. The CDR3 DNA reads TGCAGTGCTGTACAGGGGCAATATAATTCACCCCTCCACTTT.

In this sample, this clonotype turned up a few times. A single base separates this from a much larger clone, so it may be a read error. J is TRBJ2-3 and V is TRBV20-1; 10 positions agree with TRBD1. Unmatched junction bases numbered 5, after V lost 6 bases and J lost 2 bases. This CDR3 is 14 amino acids long. Germline CDR1 DFQATT, CDR2 SNEGSKA (reference sequence). DNA of the CDR3: TGCAGTGCCGCCGGGACAGGGGCCACAGATACGCAGTATTTT. Translating gives CSAAGTGATDTQYF.

This clonotype was counted only a few times. V and J are TRBV7-2 and TRBJ2-1, with D maybe TRBD1 (5 bases). This CDR3 region has 13 residues. The V gene lost 3 bases and the J gene lost 8 bases, with 11 bases spanning the gap. Germline V gene sequence: CDR1 SGHTA, CDR2 FQGNSA. The CDR3 loop reads CASSFFSGYEQFF. CDR3 bases: TGTGCCAGCAGCTTTTTTTCAGGGTATGAGCAGTTCTTC.

The chain combines TRBV11-2 with TRBJ1-3; D uncertain. The CDR3 is 15 amino acids. Germline lookup yields CDR1 SGHAT and CDR2 FQNNGV. V was shortened by 4 bases and J by 8 bases, with 18 bases between the two germline ends. The CDR3 coding sequence is TGTGCCAGCAGCTCCGTGTTGGCAGATATGGACACCATATATTTT. It yields the protein CASSSVLADMDTIYF.

This clonotype was recorded at least ten times. The V and J genes are TRBV11-1 and TRBJ1-6; TRBD1 aligns across 7 bases. J gave up 0 bases and V 5 bases, and 10 bases lay outside the gene matches. This CDR3 is 18 amino acids long. Germline lookup yields CDR1 SGHAT and CDR2 FQDESV (reference sequence). The CDR3 nucleotides are TGTGCCAGCAGCCGCGGGACAGTTCGTTCCTCCTATAATTCACCCCTCCACTTT. Translation: CASSRGTVRSSYNSPLHF.

This clonotype came up a few times. The chain carries TRBV7-6 and TRBJ1-4; no reliable D call. Trimming left V 5 bases short and J 8 bases short, with 18 bases between. This CDR3 is 15 amino acids long. Germline lookup yields CDR1 SGHVS and CDR2 FNYEAQ. Here the CDR3 DNA reads TGTGCCAGCAGCCCCCACAGCGCCGGGAGGGAAAAACTGTTTTTT. Encoded protein: CASSPHSAGREKLFF.